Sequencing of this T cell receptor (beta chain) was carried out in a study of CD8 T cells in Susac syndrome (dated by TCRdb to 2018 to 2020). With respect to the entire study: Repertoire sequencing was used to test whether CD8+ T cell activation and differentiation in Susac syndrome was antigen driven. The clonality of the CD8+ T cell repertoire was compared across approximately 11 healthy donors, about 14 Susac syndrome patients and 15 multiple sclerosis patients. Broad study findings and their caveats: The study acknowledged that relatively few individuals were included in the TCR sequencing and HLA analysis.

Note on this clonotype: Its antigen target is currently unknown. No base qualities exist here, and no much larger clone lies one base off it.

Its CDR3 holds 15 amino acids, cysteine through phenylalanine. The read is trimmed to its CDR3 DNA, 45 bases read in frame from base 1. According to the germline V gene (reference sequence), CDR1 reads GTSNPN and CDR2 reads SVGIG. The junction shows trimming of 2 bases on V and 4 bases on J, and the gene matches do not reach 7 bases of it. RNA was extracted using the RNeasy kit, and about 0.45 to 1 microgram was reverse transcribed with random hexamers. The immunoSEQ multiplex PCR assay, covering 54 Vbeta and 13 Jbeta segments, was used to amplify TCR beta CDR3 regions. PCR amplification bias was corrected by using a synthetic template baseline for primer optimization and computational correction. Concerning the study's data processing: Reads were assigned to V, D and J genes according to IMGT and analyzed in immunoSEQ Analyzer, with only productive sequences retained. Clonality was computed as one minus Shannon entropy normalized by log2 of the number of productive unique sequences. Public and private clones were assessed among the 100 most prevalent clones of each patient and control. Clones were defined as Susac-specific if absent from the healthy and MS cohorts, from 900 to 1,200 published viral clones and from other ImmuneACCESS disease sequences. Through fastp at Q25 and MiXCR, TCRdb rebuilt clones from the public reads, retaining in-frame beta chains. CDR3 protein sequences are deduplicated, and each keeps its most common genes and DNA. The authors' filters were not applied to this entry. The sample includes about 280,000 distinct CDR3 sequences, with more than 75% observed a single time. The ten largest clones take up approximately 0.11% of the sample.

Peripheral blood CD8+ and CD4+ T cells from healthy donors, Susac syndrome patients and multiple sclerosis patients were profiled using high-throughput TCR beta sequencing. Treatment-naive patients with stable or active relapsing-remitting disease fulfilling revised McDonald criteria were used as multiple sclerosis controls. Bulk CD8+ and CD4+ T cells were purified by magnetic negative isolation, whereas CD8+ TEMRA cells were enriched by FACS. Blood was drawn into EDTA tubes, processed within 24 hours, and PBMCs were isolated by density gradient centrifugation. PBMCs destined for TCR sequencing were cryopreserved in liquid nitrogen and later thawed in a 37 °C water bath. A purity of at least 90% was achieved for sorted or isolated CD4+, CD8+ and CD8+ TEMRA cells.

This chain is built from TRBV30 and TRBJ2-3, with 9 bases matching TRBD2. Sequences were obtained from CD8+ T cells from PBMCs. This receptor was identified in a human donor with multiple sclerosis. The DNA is TGTGCCTGGAGTTTCGGAGCGGGAGGTCCAGATACGCAGTATTTT. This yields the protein CAWSFGAGGPDTQYF.